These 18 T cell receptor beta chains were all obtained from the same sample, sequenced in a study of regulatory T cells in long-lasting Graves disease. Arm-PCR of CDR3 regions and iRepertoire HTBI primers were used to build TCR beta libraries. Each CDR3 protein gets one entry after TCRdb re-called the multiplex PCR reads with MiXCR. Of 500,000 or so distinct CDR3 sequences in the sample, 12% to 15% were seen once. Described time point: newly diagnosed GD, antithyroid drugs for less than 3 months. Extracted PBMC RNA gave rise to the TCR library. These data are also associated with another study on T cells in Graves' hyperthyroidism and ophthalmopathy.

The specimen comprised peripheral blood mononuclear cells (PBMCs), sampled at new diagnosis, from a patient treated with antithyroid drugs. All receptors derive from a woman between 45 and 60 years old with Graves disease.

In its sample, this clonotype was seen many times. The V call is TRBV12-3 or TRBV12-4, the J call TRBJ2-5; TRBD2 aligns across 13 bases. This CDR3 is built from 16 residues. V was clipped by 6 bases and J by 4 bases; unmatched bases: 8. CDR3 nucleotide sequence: TGTGCCAGCAGACCTAAATGGACTAGCGGGAGAGAGACCCAGTACTTC. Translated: CASRPKWTSGRETQYF.

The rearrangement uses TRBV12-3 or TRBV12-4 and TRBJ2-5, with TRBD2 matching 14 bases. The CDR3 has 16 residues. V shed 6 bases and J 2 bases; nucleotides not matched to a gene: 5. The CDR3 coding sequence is TGTGCCAGCAGCCCGGGGACTAGCGGGGGTCAAGAGACCCAGTACTTC. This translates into CASSPGTSGGQETQYF.

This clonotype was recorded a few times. The CDR3 DNA sequence: TGTGCCAGCGATAACCAAGGGGGGTCCTCTACACAGTATTTT. This codes for CASDNQGGSSTQYF. The chain recombines TRBV3-1 with TRBJ2-3; D may match TRBD1 or TRBD2 (6 bases each). Trimming removed 8 bases from V and 12 bases from J, with 24 bases in between. CDR1 and CDR2 from the germline V gene are LGHDT and YNNKEL (reference sequence). The CDR3 is 14 amino acids.

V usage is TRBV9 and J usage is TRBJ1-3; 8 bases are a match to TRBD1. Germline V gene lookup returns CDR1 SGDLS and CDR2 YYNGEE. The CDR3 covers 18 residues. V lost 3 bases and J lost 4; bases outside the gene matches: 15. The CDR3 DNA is TGTGCCAGCAGCGCGAGCCCCCGGACAGGGAGATACGGAAACACCATATATTTT. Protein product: CASSASPRTGRYGNTIYF. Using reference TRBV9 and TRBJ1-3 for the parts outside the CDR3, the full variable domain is DSGVTQTPKHLITATGQRVTLRCSPRSGDLSVYWYQQSLDQGLQFLIQYYNGEERAKGNILERFSAQQFPDLHSELNLSSLELGDSALYFCASSASPRTGRYGNTIYFGEGSWLTVV.

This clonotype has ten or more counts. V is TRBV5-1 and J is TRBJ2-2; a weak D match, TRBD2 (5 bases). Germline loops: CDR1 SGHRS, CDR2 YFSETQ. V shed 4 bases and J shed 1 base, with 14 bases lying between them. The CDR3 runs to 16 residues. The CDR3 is CASSQRRLLNTGELFF. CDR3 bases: TGCGCCAGCAGCCAGCGGAGACTCCTGAACACCGGGGAGCTGTTTTTT.

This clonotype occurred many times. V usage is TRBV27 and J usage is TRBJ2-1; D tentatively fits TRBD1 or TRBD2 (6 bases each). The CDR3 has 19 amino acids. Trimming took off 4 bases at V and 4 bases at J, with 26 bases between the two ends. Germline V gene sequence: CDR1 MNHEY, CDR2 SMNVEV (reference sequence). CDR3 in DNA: TGTGCCAGCAGTTCATTTCAGGGGTCTTGGGGGGTCGGGTACAATGAGCAGTTCTTC. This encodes CASSSFQGSWGVGYNEQFF.

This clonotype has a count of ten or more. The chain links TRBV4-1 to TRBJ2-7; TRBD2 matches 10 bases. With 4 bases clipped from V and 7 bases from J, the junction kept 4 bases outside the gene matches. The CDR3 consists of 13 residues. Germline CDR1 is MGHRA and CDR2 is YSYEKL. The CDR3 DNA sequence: TGCGCCAGCAGCCCGGGACTAGCGTTTGAGCAGTACTTC. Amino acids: CASSPGLAFEQYF.

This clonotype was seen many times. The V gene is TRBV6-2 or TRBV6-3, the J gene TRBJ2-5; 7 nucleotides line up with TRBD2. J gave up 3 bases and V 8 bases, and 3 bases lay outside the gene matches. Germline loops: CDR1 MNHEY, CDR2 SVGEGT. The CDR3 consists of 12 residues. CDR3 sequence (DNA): TGTGCCAGCCGGCGGGGGAAAGAGACCCAGTACTTC. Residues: CASRRGKETQYF.

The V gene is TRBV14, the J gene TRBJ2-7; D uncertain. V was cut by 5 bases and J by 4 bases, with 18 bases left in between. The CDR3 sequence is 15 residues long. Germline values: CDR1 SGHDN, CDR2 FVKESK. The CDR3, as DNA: TGTGCCAGCAGCGGAACCGACCGGGCCTTTTACGAGCAGTACTTC. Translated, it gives CASSGTDRAFYEQYF.

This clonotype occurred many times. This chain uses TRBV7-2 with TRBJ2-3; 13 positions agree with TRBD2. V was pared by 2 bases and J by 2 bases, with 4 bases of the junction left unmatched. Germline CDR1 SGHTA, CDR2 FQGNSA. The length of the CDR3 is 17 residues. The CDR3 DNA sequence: TGTGCCAGCAGCTTACCCGGGACTAGCGGGATCACAGATACGCAGTATTTT. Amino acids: CASSLPGTSGITDTQYF.

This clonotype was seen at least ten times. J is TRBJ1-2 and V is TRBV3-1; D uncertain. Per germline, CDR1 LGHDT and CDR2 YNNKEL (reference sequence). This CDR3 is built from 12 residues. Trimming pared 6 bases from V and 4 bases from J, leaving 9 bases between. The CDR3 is CASRGESYGYTF. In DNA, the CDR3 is TGTGCCAGCAGGGGTGAGAGCTATGGCTACACCTTC. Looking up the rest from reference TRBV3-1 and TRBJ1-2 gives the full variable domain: DTAVSQTPKYLVTQMGNDKSIKCEQNLGHDTMYWYKQDSKKFLKIMFSYNNKELIINETVPNRFSPKSPDKAHLNLHINSLELGDSAVYFCASRGESYGYTFGSGTRLTVV.

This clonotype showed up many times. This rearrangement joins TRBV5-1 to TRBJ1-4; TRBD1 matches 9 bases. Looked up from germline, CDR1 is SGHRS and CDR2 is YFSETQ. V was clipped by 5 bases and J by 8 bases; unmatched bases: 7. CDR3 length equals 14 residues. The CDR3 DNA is TGCGCCAGCAGGAACGGGACAGGGAGAGAAAAACTGTTTTTT. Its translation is CASRNGTGREKLFF.

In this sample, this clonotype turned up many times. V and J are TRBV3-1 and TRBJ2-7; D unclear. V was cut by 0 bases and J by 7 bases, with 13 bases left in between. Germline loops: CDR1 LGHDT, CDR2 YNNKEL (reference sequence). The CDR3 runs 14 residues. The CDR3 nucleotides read TGTGCCAGCAGCCAAGATCGGTTGGTAGCAGAGCAGTACTTC. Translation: CASSQDRLVAEQYF.

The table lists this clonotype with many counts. CDR3 sequence (DNA): TGTGCCAGCAGCTTGGTGACAGCTGGAAACACCATATATTTT. It codes for CASSLVTAGNTIYF. The chain is built from TRBV5-6 and TRBJ1-3; possible D gene TRBD1, 5 bases. The germline gives CDR1 SGHDT, CDR2 YYEEEE. The CDR3 loop spans 14 amino acids. V lost 0 bases, J lost 2 bases, and 6 bases lay in between.

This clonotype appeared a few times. The DNA of the CDR3 is TGTGCCAGCAGCTTAGGCCTGGGCAGAGTCACAGATACGCAGTATTTT. Its translation is CASSLGLGRVTDTQYF. This chain links TRBV7-9 with TRBJ2-3; no reliable D call. Germline-derived CDR1 and CDR2 are SEHNR and FQNEAQ (reference sequence). This CDR3 is built from 16 residues. The germline V and J ends were trimmed by 1 base and 2 bases, with 13 bases remaining between them.

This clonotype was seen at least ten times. CDR3 DNA sequence: TGTGCCAGCAGCTTCCGGGACAGGGGAGGAAAGGCCATATATTTT. Translation: CASSFRDRGGKAIYF. This chain uses TRBV7-2 with TRBJ1-3; 10 nucleotides line up with TRBD1. Germline lookup yields CDR1 SGHTA and CDR2 FQGNSA. V was pared by 3 bases and J by 11 bases, with 10 bases of the junction left unmatched. CDR3 length: 15 amino acids.

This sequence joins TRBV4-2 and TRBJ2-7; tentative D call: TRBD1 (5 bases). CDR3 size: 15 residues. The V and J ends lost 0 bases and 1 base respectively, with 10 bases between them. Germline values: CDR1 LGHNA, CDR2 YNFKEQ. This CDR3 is CASSQEHQGSYEQYF. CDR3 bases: TGTGCCAGCAGCCAAGAGCACCAGGGTTCCTACGAGCAGTACTTC.

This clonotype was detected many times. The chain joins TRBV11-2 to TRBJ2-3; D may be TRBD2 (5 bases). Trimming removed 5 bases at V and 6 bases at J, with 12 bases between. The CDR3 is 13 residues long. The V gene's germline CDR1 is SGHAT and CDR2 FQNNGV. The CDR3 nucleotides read TGTGCCAGCAGCCCCCGACTATCCGATACGCAGTATTTT. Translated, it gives CASSPRLSDTQYF.